This T cell receptor (beta chain) was found in a study of blood T cell repertoires in COVID-19. A single count supports this clone. Some clones are missing from TCRdb's copy, which holds only in-frame ones; the method was immunoSEQ multiplex PCR. Here the sample spans about 210,000 clones, about 81% being singletons. Germline values: CDR1 MNHEY, CDR2 SVGAGI. Trimming stripped 7 bases from V and 1 base from J, with 13 bases between. There are 14 residues in the CDR3. This rearrangement joins TRBV6-5 to TRBJ1-1; D might be TRBD1 (6 bases). The receptor was isolated from a man aged 35-49 years who had recovered from COVID-19. What was sequenced was PBMCs or T cells enriched from blood (not recorded which). The CDR3 loop reads CASKRGTKNTEAFF. The CDR3 bases are TGTGCCAGCAAGAGAGGGACAAAGAACACTGAAGCTTTCTTT.